This T cell receptor beta chain was identified during a study of OX40 agonist ivuxolimab in advanced cancers. The wider study: From roughly 20 to 85 years was the age range, with a mean of around 54 years, and about 83% were male. Study results and caveats: Both blood CD4+ and CD8+ T cells showed clonal growth by week 6 at 0.1 to 3.0 mg/kg.

Details on this clone: Its specificity is not known.

The V end lost 2 bases, the J end lost 6 bases, and 10 bases lay between the germline ends. This CDR3 comprises 13 residues. CDR1 is LGHNA and CDR2 is YSLEER in the germline V gene. Assay: immunoSEQ multiplex PCR; the TCRdb copy retains only in-frame clones and omits some. The sample contains tens of thousands of clones, about 88% of which appear only once. The sequence was obtained from an adult with an advanced solid tumor such as melanoma, head and neck, liver or kidney cancer. Sequences were derived from CD4+ or CD8+ T cells sorted from blood, sampled in a trial of the OX40 agonist ivuxolimab. This chain links TRBV4-3 with TRBJ1-1; a weak D match, TRBD1 (6 bases). The CDR3 sequence is CASSQMSGAEAFF. DNA of the CDR3: TGCGCCAGCAGCCAAATGTCAGGGGCTGAAGCTTTCTTT.